These 5 T cell receptor beta chains originate from one sample sequenced in a study of cytomegalovirus exposure and HLA in healthy donors. A multiplex PCR was run with 60 Vbeta primers and 13 Jbeta primers. The method was immunoSEQ multiplex PCR; TCRdb's version includes in-frame clones alone and lacks a portion of them. The sample has 190,000 or so clones, 75% to 90% seen once; the top ten hold 0.65% to 0.75%. The sequenced material came from PBMCs. The receptors come from a boy between 10 and 17 years old in good health and CMV-seronegative.

Concerning this clone itself: Its ends do not fully match the called genes, so a read error is possible. The same CDR3 arises from other DNA sequences in this sample as well. The chain recombines TRBV7-9 with TRBJ1-3; D gene unclear. The V gene's germline CDR1 is SEHNR and CDR2 FQNEAQ (reference sequence). This CDR3 contains 13 residues. CDR3 coding DNA: TGCGCCAGCAGTGTAGGTGCGGAGAACACCATATATTTT. Residues: CASSVGAENTIYF.

The rearrangement uses TRBV2 and TRBJ1-3, with 8 bases fitting TRBD1. V shed 7 bases and J 4 bases; nucleotides not matched to a gene: 6. Looked up from germline, CDR1 is SNHLY and CDR2 is FYNNEI. The CDR3 extends over 14 amino acids. CDR3 amino acids: CASTLRGRGNTIYF. Here the CDR3 DNA reads TGTGCCAGCACTCTCAGGGGGCGCGGAAACACCATATATTTT.

The chain links TRBV5-4 to TRBJ2-2, with TRBD1 matching 7 bases. With V trimmed by 4 bases and J by 0 bases, 3 bases remained unmatched. CDR3 size: 15 residues. CDR1 is SGHNT, CDR2 YYREEE, per germline (reference sequence). For the CDR3, the DNA is TGTGCCAGCAGCGGGACAGTTTCGAACACCGGGGAGCTGTTTTTT. It translates to CASSGTVSNTGELFF.

The chain combines TRBV10-3 with TRBJ1-2, with 7 bases that match TRBD1. The germline V gene encodes CDR1 ENHRY and CDR2 SYGVKD. With V trimmed by 6 bases and J by 8 bases, 9 bases remained unmatched. The CDR3 length is 13 residues. The CDR3 protein is CAISDRAGEGYTF. As DNA, the CDR3 is TGTGCCATCAGCGACAGGGCGGGTGAGGGCTACACCTTC.

The chain has TRBV5-1 and TRBJ1-1; D call uncertain. CDR1 SGHRS and CDR2 YFSETQ come from the germline V gene. There are 12 residues in the CDR3. V lost 2 bases to trimming and J lost 8 bases, with 10 bases between them. The CDR3 nucleotides read TGCGCCAGCAGCTTATTAGGGAGGGAAGCTTTCTTT. As protein: CASSLLGREAFF.